Each of the 22 T cell receptor beta chains below was sequenced from the same sample in a study of Ad26.COV2.S vaccination and SARS-CoV-2 variants. Documented treatment: approximately 18 received Ad26.COV2.S at low or high dose, single or two shots; about 5 received placebo; per-sample allocation not given. Samples came from day 63 after the first vaccine or placebo injection. Assay: immunoSEQ multiplex PCR; the TCRdb copy retains only in-frame clones and omits some. The data show about 680,000 clones, more than 80% seen once. Material: peripheral blood, obtained in a trial of Ad26.COV2.S vaccine versus placebo. The receptors come from a person between 18 and 65 years old who received the Ad26.COV2.S COVID-19 vaccine or a placebo.

This chain connects TRBV6-6 to TRBJ2-5; D is perhaps TRBD2 (6 bases). Between the trimmed V and J ends, which lost 2 bases and 5 bases, there was a span of 15 bases. The CDR3 has 15 amino acids. Germline CDR1 is MNHNY and CDR2 is SVGAGI (reference sequence). CDR3 coding DNA: TGTGCCAGCAGTTACCCGGAGTTGGGGAGGGAGACCCAGTACTTC. Protein: CASSYPELGRETQYF.

The V gene is TRBV18, the J gene TRBJ1-1, with D unresolved. V lost 3 bases and J 3 bases, leaving 17 bases between the germline ends. The CDR3 has 16 residues. Germline V CDR1 and CDR2: KGHSH, LQKENI. Written as DNA, the CDR3 is TGTGCCAGCTCACCCTCTCTGTTCCGGGATTACACTGAAGCTTTCTTT. Translation gives CASSPSLFRDYTEAFF. The complete variable domain, with remaining parts taken from reference TRBV18 and TRBJ1-1, reads NAGVMQNPRHLVRRRGQEARLRCSPMKGHSHVYWYRQLPEEGLKFMVYLQKENIIDESGMPKERFSAEFPKEGPSILRIQQVVRGDSAAYFCASSPSLFRDYTEAFFGQGTRLTVV.

The gene calls are TRBV7-2 and TRBJ2-1; D is ambiguous. V shed 2 bases and J shed 2 bases, with 4 bases lying between them. This CDR3 comprises 13 residues. Per the germline V gene, CDR1 is SGHTA and CDR2 is FQGNSA. The CDR3 coding sequence is TGTGCCAGCAGCTTAATAACCTACAATGAGCAGTTCTTC. Amino acid sequence: CASSLITYNEQFF. Full variable domain (rest looked up from reference TRBV7-2 and TRBJ2-1): GAGVSQSPSNKVTEKGKDVELRCDPISGHTALYWYRQSLGQGLEFLIYFQGNSAPDKSGLPSDRFSAERTGGSVSTLTIQRTQQEDSAVYLCASSLITYNEQFFGPGTRLTVL.

CDR3: CASSIPQGRSTEAFF. As DNA, the CDR3 is TGTGCCAGTAGTATACCACAGGGGCGGAGCACTGAAGCTTTCTTT. The chain has TRBV19 and TRBJ1-1; 7 positions agree with TRBD1. J lost 4 bases, V lost 2 bases, and 7 bases had no gene match. This CDR3 comprises 15 residues. The germline gives CDR1 LNHDA, CDR2 SQIVND (reference sequence).

This sequence joins TRBV5-5 and TRBJ1-5; possibly TRBD1 for D (6 bases). V dropped 0 bases and J dropped 2 bases, with 9 bases sitting between them. This CDR3 region has 15 residues. CDR1 and CDR2 from the germline V gene are SGHKS and YYEKEE (reference sequence). CDR3 residues: CASSLAAGGNQPQHF. The CDR3 DNA reads as TGTGCCAGCAGCTTGGCGGCAGGGGGCAATCAGCCCCAGCATTTT.

The chain employs TRBV10-1 and TRBJ2-5, with 12 bases matching TRBD2. With 0 bases clipped from V and 5 bases from J, the junction kept 4 bases outside the gene matches. In germline, CDR1 is WNHNN, CDR2 SYGVQD (reference sequence). This CDR3 region has 16 residues. The CDR3 protein is CASSESLAGGLETQYF. Here the CDR3 DNA reads TGCGCCAGCAGTGAGTCTCTAGCGGGAGGGCTGGAGACCCAGTACTTC.

This chain connects TRBV28 to TRBJ2-1, with 7 positions matching TRBD2. The J segment lost 8 bases and the V segment lost 7 bases, leaving 20 bases of the junction unmatched. The germline V gene has CDR1 MDHEN and CDR2 SYDVKM. CDR3 size: 17 residues. CDR3 nucleotides: TGTGCCAGCATAGAGGCAGGCGGGACTACCGGTGCCCATGAGCAGTTCTTC. This gives the protein CASIEAGGTTGAHEQFF.

The chain carries TRBV5-1 and TRBJ1-4; the match to TRBD1 covers 10 bases. The CDR3 runs to 14 residues. The germline gives CDR1 SGHRS, CDR2 YFSETQ. V shed 4 bases, J shed 7 bases, and the junction held 4 bases outside the gene matches. CDR3 amino acids: CASSMTGGSEKLFF. In nucleotides, the CDR3 is TGCGCCAGCAGCATGACAGGGGGCAGTGAAAAACTGTTTTTT.

The chain uses TRBV10-2 and TRBJ2-1; D gene unclear. V shed 0 bases and J shed 3 bases, with 6 bases lying between them. Germline CDR1 WSHSY, CDR2 SAAADI. The CDR3 contains 14 residues. The CDR3 sequence: CASSESGSYNEQFF. The DNA of the CDR3 is TGCGCCAGCAGTGAGTCGGGCAGCTACAATGAGCAGTTCTTC.

The CDR3: CASSLRTGGNSPLHF. CDR3 sequence (DNA): TGTGCCAGCAGCCTCAGGACAGGGGGGAATTCACCCCTCCACTTT. This chain links TRBV7-6 with TRBJ1-6; 10 bases map to TRBD1. This CDR3 spans 15 amino acids. Unmatched junction bases numbered 5, after V lost 5 bases and J lost 7 bases. The germline CDR1 and CDR2 sequences are SGHVS and FNYEAQ.

The CDR3, as DNA: TGTGCCAGTTGGGGGGGCGGGAACACTGAAGCTTTCTTT. This sequence encodes CASWGGGNTEAFF. The J gene is TRBJ1-1, the V gene TRBV27, with D tentatively TRBD1 (6 bases). CDR1 and CDR2 from the germline V gene are MNHEY and SMNVEV (reference sequence). V lost 9 bases and J lost 1, with 12 bases in between. The length of the CDR3 is 13 residues.

This sequence joins TRBV11-3 and TRBJ2-1; weak D call: TRBD2 (6 bases). The CDR3 sequence is 14 residues long. V was shortened by 3 bases and J by 5 bases, with 11 bases between the two germline ends. From germline, CDR1 is SGHNT and CDR2 YENEEA. CDR3 DNA sequence: TGTGCCAGCAGCTTGTCTAGCGCGGACAATGAGCAGTTCTTC. Translating gives CASSLSSADNEQFF.

The V call is TRBV12-3 or TRBV12-4, the J call TRBJ2-5; D might be TRBD1 or TRBD2, each matching 5 bases. V was shortened by 6 bases and J by 5 bases, with 13 bases between the two germline ends. This CDR3 is built from 13 residues. In DNA form, the CDR3 reads TGTGCCAGCAGGGTGGGGGTCAGGGAGACCCAGTACTTC. Its protein product is CASRVGVRETQYF.

In DNA, the CDR3 is TGTGCCAGCAGCCCGCCGGGGGGGTCGTTTTCTGATACGCAGTATTTT. It yields the protein CASSPPGGSFSDTQYF. J is TRBJ2-3 and V is TRBV7-9; TRBD2 agrees at 8 bases. Per germline, CDR1 SEHNR and CDR2 FQNEAQ (reference sequence). The J segment lost 6 bases and the V segment lost 5 bases, leaving 13 bases of the junction unmatched. This CDR3 spans 16 amino acids.

In this sample, this clone turned up once. The chain employs TRBV6-2 or TRBV6-3 and TRBJ2-7; the D gene is possibly TRBD2 (5 bases). This CDR3 has 15 residues. V dropped 3 bases and J dropped 5 bases, with 17 bases sitting between them. In germline, CDR1 is MNHEY, CDR2 SVGEGT. The CDR3 loop reads CASSYFGETSDEQYF. The CDR3 DNA follows: TGTGCCAGCAGTTATTTCGGGGAAACCAGCGACGAGCAGTACTTC.

The chain joins TRBV5-1 to TRBJ1-2; no clear D. Germline assignment: CDR1 SGHRS and CDR2 YFSETQ. The CDR3 is 11 residues long. V was trimmed by 4 bases and J by 9 bases, leaving 10 bases between them. This CDR3 is CASSPGRSYTF. The CDR3, as DNA: TGCGCCAGCAGCCCAGGACGGAGCTACACCTTC. Full variable domain (remainder filled in from reference TRBV5-1 and TRBJ1-2): KAGVTQTPRYLIKTRGQQVTLSCSPISGHRSVSWYQQTPGQGLQFLFEYFSETQRNKGNFPGRFSGRQFSNSRSEMNVSTLELGDSALYLCASSPGRSYTFGSGTRLTVV.

The chain carries TRBV4-1 and TRBJ2-4; 9 bases are shared with TRBD1. The CDR3 runs to 17 residues. The germline CDR1 and CDR2 sequences are MGHRA and YSYEKL. The V and J ends lost 4 bases and 0 bases, in that order; junction bases with no gene match: 7. The CDR3: CASSPGQGPLAKNIQYF. The CDR3 DNA sequence: TGCGCCAGCAGCCCGGGACAGGGACCTCTAGCCAAAAACATTCAGTACTTC.

This clone was seen a single time. This chain uses TRBV5-4 with TRBJ1-1; D is possibly TRBD1 (6 bases). This CDR3 is 12 amino acids long. Germline V gene data show CDR1 as SGHNT and CDR2 as YYREEE (reference sequence). V was pared by 0 bases and J by 7 bases, with 7 bases between. Here the CDR3 DNA reads TGTGCCAGCAGCTTGGGGACAGTTGAAGCTTTCTTT. Its protein product is CASSLGTVEAFF.

V usage is TRBV2 and J usage is TRBJ1-3; D may be TRBD1 (6 bases). The V end was cut by 3 bases, the J end by 3 bases, with 9 bases between. The CDR3 totals 14 residues. Germline loops: CDR1 SNHLY, CDR2 FYNNEI. This chain's CDR3 is CASSERGYGNTIYF. DNA for the CDR3: TGTGCCAGCAGTGAGAGGGGGTATGGAAACACCATATATTTT.

The V gene is TRBV19, the J gene TRBJ1-1; D is unclear. Trimming left V 3 bases short and J 3 bases short, with 14 bases between. The germline V gene has CDR1 LNHDA and CDR2 SQIVND (reference sequence). This CDR3 spans 15 amino acids. The CDR3 is CASSMPPWRDTEAFF. The CDR3 DNA follows: TGTGCCAGTAGTATGCCTCCATGGAGGGACACTGAAGCTTTCTTT.

The V gene is TRBV27, the J gene TRBJ2-3; either TRBD1 or TRBD2 may supply D (5 bases each). Per the germline V gene, CDR1 is MNHEY and CDR2 is SMNVEV (reference sequence). With 7 bases removed from V and 5 bases from J, the gap between germline ends came to 13 bases. This CDR3 region has 13 residues. CDR3 loop: CASKGTYGDTQYF. Here the CDR3 DNA reads TGTGCCAGCAAGGGGACCTACGGAGATACGCAGTATTTT.

V usage is TRBV11-2 and J usage is TRBJ2-3; the D is unclear. The V end lost 5 bases, the J end lost 5 bases, and 14 bases lay between the germline ends. The CDR3 is made up of 14 amino acids. The germline CDR1 and CDR2 sequences are SGHAT and FQNNGV. CDR3 in DNA: TGTGCCAGCAGCCAACCCCCTCTAGGAGATACGCAGTATTTT. Its translation: CASSQPPLGDTQYF. The entire variable domain, with the rest obtained from reference TRBV11-2 and TRBJ2-3, is as follows: EAGVAQSPRYKIIEKRQSVAFWCNPISGHATLYWYQQILGQGPKLLIQFQNNGVVDDSQLPKDRFSAERLKGVDSTLKIQPAKLEDSAVYLCASSQPPLGDTQYFGPGTRLTVL.